The source of this T cell receptor beta chain is a study of T cells in women clearing cervical HPV infection. The CDR3 spans 14 residues. The V end was cut by 5 bases, the J end by 2 bases, with 9 bases between. Looked up from germline, CDR1 is SGHAT and CDR2 is FQNNGV. About this clone itself: The DNA ends 3 residues before the CDR3 does, and the rest of the CDR3 is filled in from the germline J gene.

The table came from immunoSEQ multiplex PCR; TCRdb's copy has only in-frame clones and leaves some out. Its clone listing holds about 48,000 clones. What was sequenced was blood buffy coat. The chain is built from TRBV11-2 and TRBJ1-4; D perhaps matches TRBD1 (6 bases). The receptor was derived from a woman aged 18 to 75 with a cervical HPV16 infection that either progressed to CIN3+ or cleared (not recorded which). This CDR3 is CASSGGGTNEKLFF. Partial CDR3 DNA: TGTGCCAGCAGCGGGGGGGGCACTAATGAAAAA. The entire variable domain, with the rest obtained from reference TRBV11-2 and TRBJ1-4, is as follows: EAGVAQSPRYKIIEKRQSVAFWCNPISGHATLYWYQQILGQGPKLLIQFQNNGVVDDSQLPKDRFSAERLKGVDSTLKIQPAKLEDSAVYLCASSGGGTNEKLFFGSGTQLSVL.